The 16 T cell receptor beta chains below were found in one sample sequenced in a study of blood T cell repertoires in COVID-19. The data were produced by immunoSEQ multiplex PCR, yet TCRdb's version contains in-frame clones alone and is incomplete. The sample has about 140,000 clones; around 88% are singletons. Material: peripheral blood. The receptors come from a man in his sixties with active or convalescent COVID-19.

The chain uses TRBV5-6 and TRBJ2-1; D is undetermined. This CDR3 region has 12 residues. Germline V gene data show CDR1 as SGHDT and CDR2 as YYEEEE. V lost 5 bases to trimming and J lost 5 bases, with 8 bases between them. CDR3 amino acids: CASRYQNNEQFF. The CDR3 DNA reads TGTGCCAGCAGATACCAGAACAATGAGCAGTTCTTC.

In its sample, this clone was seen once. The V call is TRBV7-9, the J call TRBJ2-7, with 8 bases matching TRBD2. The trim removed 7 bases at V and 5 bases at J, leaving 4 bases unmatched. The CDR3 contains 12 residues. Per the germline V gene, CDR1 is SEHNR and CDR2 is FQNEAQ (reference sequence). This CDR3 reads CASMGLENEQYF. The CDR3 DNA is TGTGCCAGCATGGGACTAGAGAACGAGCAGTACTTC. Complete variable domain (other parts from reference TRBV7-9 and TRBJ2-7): DTGVSQNPRHKITKRGQNVTFRCDPISEHNRLYWYRQTLGQGPEFLTYFQNEAQLEKSRLLSDRFSAERPKGSFSTLEIQRTEQGDSAMYLCASMGLENEQYFGPGTRLTVT.

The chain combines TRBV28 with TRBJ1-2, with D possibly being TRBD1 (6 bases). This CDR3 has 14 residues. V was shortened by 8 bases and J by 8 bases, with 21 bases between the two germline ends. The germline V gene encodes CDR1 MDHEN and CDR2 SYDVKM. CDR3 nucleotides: TGTGCCAGCGGTCCGGCAGGGGAGTTTAGAGGCTACACCTTC. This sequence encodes CASGPAGEFRGYTF.

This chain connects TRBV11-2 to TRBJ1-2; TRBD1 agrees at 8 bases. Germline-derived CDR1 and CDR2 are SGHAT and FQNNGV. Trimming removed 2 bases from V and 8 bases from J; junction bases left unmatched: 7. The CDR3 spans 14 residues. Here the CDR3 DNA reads TGTGCCAGCAGCTTAAACCAGGGGGCGAGCGGCTACACCTTC. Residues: CASSLNQGASGYTF.

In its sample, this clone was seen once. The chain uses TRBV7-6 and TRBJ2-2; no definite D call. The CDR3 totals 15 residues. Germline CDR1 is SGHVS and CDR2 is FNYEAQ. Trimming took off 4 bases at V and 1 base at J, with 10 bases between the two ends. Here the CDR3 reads CASSSYSGNTGELFF. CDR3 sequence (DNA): TGTGCCAGCAGCTCCTATTCGGGGAACACCGGGGAGCTGTTTTTT.

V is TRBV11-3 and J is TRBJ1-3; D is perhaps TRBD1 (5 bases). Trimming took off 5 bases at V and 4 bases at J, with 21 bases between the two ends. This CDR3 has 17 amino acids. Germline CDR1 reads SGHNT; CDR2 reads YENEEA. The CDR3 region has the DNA TGTGCCAGCAGCACACGGGGGTGCCAAGCCGTAGGAAACACCATATATTTT. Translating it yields CASSTRGCQAVGNTIYF. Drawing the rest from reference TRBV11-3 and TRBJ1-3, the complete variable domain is EAGVVQSPRYKIIEKKQPVAFWCNPISGHNTLYWYLQNLGQGPELLIRYENEEAVDDSQLPKDRFSAERLKGVDSTLKIQPAELGDSAVYLCASSTRGCQAVGNTIYFGEGSWLTVV.

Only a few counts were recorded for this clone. The CDR3 loop is CASSLPGQGVPGEQYF. DNA of the CDR3: TGTGCCAGCAGCCTTCCGGGACAGGGGGTTCCAGGCGAGCAGTACTTC. This chain links TRBV3-1 (or the pseudogene TRBV3-2) with TRBJ2-7; 11 nucleotides match TRBD1. CDR3 size: 16 residues. Germline-derived CDR1 and CDR2 are LGHDT and YNNKEL (reference sequence). The V gene end was trimmed by 4 bases and the J gene end by 6 bases; junction bases not matched to a gene: 11.

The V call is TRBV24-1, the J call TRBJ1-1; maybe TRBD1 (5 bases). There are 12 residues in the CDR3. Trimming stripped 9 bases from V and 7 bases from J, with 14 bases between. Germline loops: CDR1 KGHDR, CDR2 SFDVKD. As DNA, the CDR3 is TGTGCCACCCTCACGGGGGAAAATGAAGCTTTCTTT. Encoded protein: CATLTGENEAFF.

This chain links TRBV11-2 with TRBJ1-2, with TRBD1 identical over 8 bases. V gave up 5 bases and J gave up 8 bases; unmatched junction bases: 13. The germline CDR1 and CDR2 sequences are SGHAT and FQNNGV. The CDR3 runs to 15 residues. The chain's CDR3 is CASSPRDRQTQGYTF. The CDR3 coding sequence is TGTGCCAGCAGCCCCCGGGACAGGCAAACCCAGGGCTACACCTTC.

The chain's CDR3 is CASSPLRQSTDTQYF. CDR3 nucleotide sequence: TGTGCCAGCTCACCACTGAGACAAAGCACAGATACGCAGTATTTT. The V and J genes are TRBV18 and TRBJ2-3, with D unresolved. V was trimmed by 1 base and J by 0 bases, leaving 8 bases between them. This CDR3 region has 15 residues. Germline V gene lookup returns CDR1 KGHSH and CDR2 LQKENI.

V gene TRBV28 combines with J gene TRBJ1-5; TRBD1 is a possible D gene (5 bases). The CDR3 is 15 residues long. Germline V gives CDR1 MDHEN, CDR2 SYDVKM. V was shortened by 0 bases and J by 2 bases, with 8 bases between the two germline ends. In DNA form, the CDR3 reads TGTGCCAGCAGTTTATGGGGACTGCGCAATCAGCCCCAGCATTTT. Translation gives CASSLWGLRNQPQHF.

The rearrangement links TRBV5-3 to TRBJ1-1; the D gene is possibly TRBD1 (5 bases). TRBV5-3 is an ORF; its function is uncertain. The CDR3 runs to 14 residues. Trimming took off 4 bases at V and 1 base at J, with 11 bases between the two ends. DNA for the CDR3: TGTGCCAGAAGCGGAGGGACGGAGAACACTGAAGCTTTCTTT. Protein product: CARSGGTENTEAFF.

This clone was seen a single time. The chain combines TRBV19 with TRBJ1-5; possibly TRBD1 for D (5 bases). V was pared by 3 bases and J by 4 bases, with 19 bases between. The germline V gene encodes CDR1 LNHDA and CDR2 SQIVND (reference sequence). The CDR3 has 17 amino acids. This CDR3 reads CASSMYPSGGVNQPQHF. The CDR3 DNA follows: TGTGCCAGTAGTATGTATCCCTCGGGGGGGGTAAATCAGCCCCAGCATTTT.

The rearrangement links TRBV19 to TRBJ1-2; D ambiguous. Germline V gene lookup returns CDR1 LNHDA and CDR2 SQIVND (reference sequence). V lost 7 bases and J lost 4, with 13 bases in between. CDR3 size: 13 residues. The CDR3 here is CASIPRGGYGYTF. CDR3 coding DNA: TGTGCCAGTATCCCCCGGGGAGGCTATGGCTACACCTTC.

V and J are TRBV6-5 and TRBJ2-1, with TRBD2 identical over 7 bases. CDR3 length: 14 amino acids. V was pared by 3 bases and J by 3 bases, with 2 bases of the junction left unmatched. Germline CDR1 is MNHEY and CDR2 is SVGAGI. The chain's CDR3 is CASSYGGGYNEQFF. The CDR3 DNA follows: TGTGCCAGCAGTTATGGGGGGGGCTACAATGAGCAGTTCTTC.

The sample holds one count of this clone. As DNA, the CDR3 is TGTGCCAGCAGTTTACAGGGGTCCTACGAGCAGTACTTC. Amino acid sequence: CASSLQGSYEQYF. The chain uses TRBV28 and TRBJ2-7, with D perhaps TRBD1 (6 bases). Per germline, CDR1 MDHEN and CDR2 SYDVKM. The CDR3 is 13 residues long. V gave up 2 bases and J gave up 1 base, with 6 bases separating them.